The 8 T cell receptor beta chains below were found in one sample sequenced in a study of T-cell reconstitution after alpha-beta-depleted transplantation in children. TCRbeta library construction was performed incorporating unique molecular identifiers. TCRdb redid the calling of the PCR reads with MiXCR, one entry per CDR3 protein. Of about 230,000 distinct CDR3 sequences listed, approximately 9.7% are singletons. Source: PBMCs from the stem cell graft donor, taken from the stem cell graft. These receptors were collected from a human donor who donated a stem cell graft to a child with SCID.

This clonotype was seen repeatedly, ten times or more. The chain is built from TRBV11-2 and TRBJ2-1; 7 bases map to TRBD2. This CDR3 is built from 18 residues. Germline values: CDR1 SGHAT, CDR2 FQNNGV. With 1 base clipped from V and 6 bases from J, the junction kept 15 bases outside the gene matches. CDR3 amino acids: CASSLGSRLAGAGNEQFF. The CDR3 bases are TGTGCCAGCAGCTTAGGGTCCCGCTTAGCGGGTGCGGGCAATGAGCAGTTCTTC.

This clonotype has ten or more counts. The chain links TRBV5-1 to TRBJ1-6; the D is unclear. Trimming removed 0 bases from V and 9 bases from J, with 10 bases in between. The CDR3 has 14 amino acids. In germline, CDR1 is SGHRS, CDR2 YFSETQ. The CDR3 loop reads CASSLEGGSSPLHF. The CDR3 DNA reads TGCGCCAGCAGCTTGGAGGGTGGGAGTTCACCCCTCCACTTT.

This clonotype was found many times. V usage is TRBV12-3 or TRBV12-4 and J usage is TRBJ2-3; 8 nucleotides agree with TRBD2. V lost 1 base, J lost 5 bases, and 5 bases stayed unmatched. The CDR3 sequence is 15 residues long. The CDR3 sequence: CASSLGGGSRDTQYF. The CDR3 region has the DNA TGTGCCAGCAGTTTAGGCGGGGGGTCGAGAGATACGCAGTATTTT.

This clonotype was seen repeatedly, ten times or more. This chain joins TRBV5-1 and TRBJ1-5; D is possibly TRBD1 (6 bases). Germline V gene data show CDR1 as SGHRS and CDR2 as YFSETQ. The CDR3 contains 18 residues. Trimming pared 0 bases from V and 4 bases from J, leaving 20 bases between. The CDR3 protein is CASSLEPLQGRGNQPQHF. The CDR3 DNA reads TGCGCCAGCAGCTTGGAGCCACTCCAGGGGAGGGGAAATCAGCCCCAGCATTTT.

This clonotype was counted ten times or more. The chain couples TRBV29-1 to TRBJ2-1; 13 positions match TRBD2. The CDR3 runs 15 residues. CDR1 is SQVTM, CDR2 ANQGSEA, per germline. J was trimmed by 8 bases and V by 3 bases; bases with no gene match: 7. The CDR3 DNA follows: TGCAGCGTTGACGGACTAGCGGGGGCCTTTGATGAGCAGTTCTTC. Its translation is CSVDGLAGAFDEQFF.

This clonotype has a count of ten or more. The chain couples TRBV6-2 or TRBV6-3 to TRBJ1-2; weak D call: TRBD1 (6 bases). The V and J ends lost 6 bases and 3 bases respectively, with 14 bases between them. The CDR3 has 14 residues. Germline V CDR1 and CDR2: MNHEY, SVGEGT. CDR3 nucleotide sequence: TGTGCCAGCAGGGAAGGGGGTAACCACTATGGCTACACCTTC. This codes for CASREGGNHYGYTF.

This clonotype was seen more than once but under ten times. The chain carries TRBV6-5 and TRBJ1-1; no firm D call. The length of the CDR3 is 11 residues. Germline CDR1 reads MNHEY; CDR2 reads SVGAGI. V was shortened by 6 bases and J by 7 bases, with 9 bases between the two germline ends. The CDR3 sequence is CASRSGHEAFF. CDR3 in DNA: TGTGCCAGCAGGTCAGGCCATGAAGCTTTCTTT.

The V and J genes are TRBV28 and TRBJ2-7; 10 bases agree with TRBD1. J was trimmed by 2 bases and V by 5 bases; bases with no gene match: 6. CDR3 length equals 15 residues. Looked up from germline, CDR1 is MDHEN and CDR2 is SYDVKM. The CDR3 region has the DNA TGTGCCAGCAGTACGGGACAGGGGTGGGCCTACGAGCAGTACTTC. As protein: CASSTGQGWAYEQYF.